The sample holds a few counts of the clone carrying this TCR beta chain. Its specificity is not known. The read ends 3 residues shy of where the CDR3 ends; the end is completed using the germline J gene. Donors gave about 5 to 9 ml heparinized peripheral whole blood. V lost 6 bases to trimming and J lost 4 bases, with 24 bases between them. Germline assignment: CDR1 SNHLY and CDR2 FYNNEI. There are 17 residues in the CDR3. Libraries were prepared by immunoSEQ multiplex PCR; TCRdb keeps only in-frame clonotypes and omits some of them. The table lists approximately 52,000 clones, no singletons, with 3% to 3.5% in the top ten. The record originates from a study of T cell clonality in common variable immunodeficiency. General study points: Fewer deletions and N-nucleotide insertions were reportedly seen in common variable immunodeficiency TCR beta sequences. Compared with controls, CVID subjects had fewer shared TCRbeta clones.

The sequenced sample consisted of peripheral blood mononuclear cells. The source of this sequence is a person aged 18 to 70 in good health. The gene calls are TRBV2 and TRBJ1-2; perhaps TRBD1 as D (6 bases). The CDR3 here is CASSPLTDRRVLYGYTF. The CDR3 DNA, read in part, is TGTGCCAGCAGCCCTTTAACCGACAGGCGGGTACTCTATGGC.